This TCR beta chain was documented in a study of T cell responses to AZD1222 COVID-19 vaccine. Study-wide context: Investigators merged groups given second doses at roughly 4 or roughly 12 weeks. Notes on the study in general: There were vaccine-associated CD4 TCRs across spike, dominant at 160-218 and 743-854. Increased Spike-specific TCR breadth and depth were observed after two AZD1222 doses. The repertoires were collected only after the peak T cell response.

V was pared by 5 bases and J by 1 base, with 2 bases between. Germline lookup yields CDR1 MDHEN and CDR2 SYDVKM. The CDR3 is 11 amino acids. The method was immunoSEQ multiplex PCR; TCRdb's version includes in-frame clones alone and lacks a portion of them. Of under 150,000 clones listed, roughly 84% were seen once; the top ten hold 7.5%. Regarding this clone: The antigen is unknown.

The clonotype was recovered from an adult in good health. The material sequenced was peripheral blood, taken on day 0 of AZD1222 vaccination. The chain links TRBV28 to TRBJ1-1; D gene unclear. The CDR3 protein is CASSPNTEAFF. In DNA form, the CDR3 reads TGTGCCAGCAGTCCGAACACTGAAGCTTTCTTT. The full variable domain, its missing parts supplied by reference TRBV28 and TRBJ1-1, is DVKVTQSSRYLVKRTGEKVFLECVQDMDHENMFWYRQDPGLGLRLIYFSYDVKMKEKGDIPEGYSVSREKKERFSLILESASTNQTSMYLCASSPNTEAFFGQGTRLTVV.